Each of the 15 T cell receptor beta chains below was sequenced from the same sample in a study of long-term antiretroviral therapy in people with HIV. immunoSEQ v3.0 was run at survey level. Measured with immunoSEQ multiplex PCR; TCRdb has only the in-frame clones, and not every one. The data hold fewer than 20,000 clones, with 90% to 95% observed a single time. Sequencing used unsorted PBMCs, obtained roughly 6.2 years after starting antiretroviral therapy. The receptors stem from a woman aged 45-59 years with HIV.

The chain employs TRBV5-8 and TRBJ1-5, with D possibly matching TRBD1 (5 bases). Germline V gene data show CDR1 as SGHTS and CDR2 as YDEGEE. This CDR3 has 16 amino acids. The V and J ends lost 4 bases and 4 bases respectively, with 18 bases between them. In nucleotides, the CDR3 is TGTGCCAGCAGCCCCGTAACCGGGGCGCCTAATCAGCCCCAGCATTTT. Translation gives CASSPVTGAPNQPQHF.

The chain recombines TRBV7-9 with TRBJ1-3; no reliable D call. This CDR3 comprises 11 residues. Trimming stripped 4 bases from V and 7 bases from J, with 5 bases between. Germline CDR1 and CDR2: SEHNR and FQNEAQ (reference sequence). The chain's CDR3 is CASSSDNTIYF. CDR3 coding DNA: TGTGCCAGCAGCTCCGACAACACCATATATTTT.

The chain has TRBV7-2 and TRBJ2-2, with 11 bases identical to TRBD2. Germline trimming cut 1 base from V and 4 bases from J; bases unmatched to any gene: 2. This CDR3 region has 16 residues. CDR1 is SGHTA, CDR2 FQGNSA, per germline. In DNA form, the CDR3 reads TGTGCCAGCAGCTTAGGACTAGCGGGGATCACCGGGGAGCTGTTTTTT. Protein: CASSLGLAGITGELFF. The full variable domain, its missing parts supplied by reference TRBV7-2 and TRBJ2-2, is GAGVSQSPSNKVTEKGKDVELRCDPISGHTALYWYRQSLGQGLEFLIYFQGNSAPDKSGLPSDRFSAERTGGSVSTLTIQRTQQEDSAVYLCASSLGLAGITGELFFGEGSRLTVL.

The chain links TRBV28 to TRBJ2-1; 12 positions match TRBD2. This CDR3 spans 13 amino acids. J was trimmed by 9 bases and V by 9 bases; bases with no gene match: 6. CDR1 is MDHEN and CDR2 is SYDVKM in the germline V gene. The CDR3 sequence is CASKLAGGSEQFF. In DNA, the CDR3 is TGTGCCAGTAAACTAGCGGGAGGTAGTGAGCAGTTCTTC.

The rearrangement links TRBV6-1 to TRBJ1-1; D gene uncertain. The CDR3 contains 13 residues. Germline assignment: CDR1 MNHNS and CDR2 SASEGT. Trimming stripped 2 bases from V and 0 bases from J, with 4 bases between. The CDR3: CASSELLNTEAFF. The CDR3 nucleotides read TGTGCCAGCAGTGAACTATTGAACACTGAAGCTTTCTTT.

This sequence joins TRBV5-4 and TRBJ1-3; D not resolved. V was shortened by 4 bases and J by 8 bases, with 13 bases between the two germline ends. Germline CDR1 and CDR2: SGHNT and YYREEE (reference sequence). The CDR3 is 13 residues long. CDR3 sequence: CASSHSLEHTIYF. CDR3 DNA sequence: TGTGCCAGCAGCCACTCTCTGGAACACACCATATATTTT.

V usage is TRBV15 and J usage is TRBJ1-2, with 8 bases fitting TRBD1. The CDR3 extends over 12 amino acids. The J segment lost 7 bases and the V segment lost 5 bases, leaving 3 bases of the junction unmatched. The germline V gene has CDR1 LNHNV and CDR2 YYDKDF (reference sequence). Here the CDR3 DNA reads TGTGCCACCAGCCCAGACAGGGGTGGCTACACCTTC. This gives the protein CATSPDRGGYTF.

The genes are TRBV15 and TRBJ2-2; TRBD2 matches at 10 bases. The length of the CDR3 is 16 residues. CDR1 is LNHNV and CDR2 is YYDKDF in the germline V gene (reference sequence). The junction had 4 bases not matched to a gene; V was cut back by 5 bases and J by 1 base. The CDR3 sequence: CATSGGLAMNTGELFF. The CDR3 DNA reads TGTGCCACCAGCGGGGGACTAGCGATGAACACCGGGGAGCTGTTTTTT.

The chain combines TRBV6-5 with TRBJ2-7; D may be TRBD1 (6 bases). V lost 0 bases and J 4 bases, leaving 13 bases between the germline ends. The V gene's germline CDR1 is MNHEY and CDR2 SVGAGI. This CDR3 region has 15 residues. CDR3 DNA sequence: TGTGCCAGCAGTTACTCGAGTAGTCAGGGGTACGAGCAGTACTTC. Translation gives CASSYSSSQGYEQYF.

The CDR3 DNA is TGTGCCAGTAGTACCCCTGGACAGGAGGAGACCCAGTACTTC. Its protein product is CASSTPGQEETQYF. The V call is TRBV19, the J call TRBJ2-5; 7 positions match TRBD1. Germline values: CDR1 LNHDA, CDR2 SQIVND (reference sequence). CDR3 size: 14 residues. V lost 4 bases, J lost 5 bases, and 7 bases stayed unmatched.

The CDR3: CASSRTGLAGVETQYF. The CDR3 DNA sequence: TGTGCCAGCAGCCGAACTGGACTAGCGGGAGTGGAGACCCAGTACTTC. This chain links TRBV7-3 with TRBJ2-5, with 13 bases aligning to TRBD2. V lost 5 bases to trimming and J lost 5 bases; unmatched junction nucleotides: 8. The CDR3 runs 16 residues. Per the germline V gene, CDR1 is SGHTA and CDR2 is FQGTGA. Variable domain in full (rest from reference TRBV7-3 and TRBJ2-5): GAGVSQTPSNKVTEKGKYVELRCDPISGHTALYWYRQSLGQGPEFLIYFQGTGAADDSGLPNDRFFAVRPEGSVSTLKIQRTERGDSAVYLCASSRTGLAGVETQYFGPGTRLLVL.

This rearrangement joins TRBV28 to TRBJ1-1; no definite D call. Germline values: CDR1 MDHEN, CDR2 SYDVKM. CDR3 length: 12 residues. V lost 5 bases and J lost 7, with 11 bases in between. In nucleotides, the CDR3 is TGTGCCAGCAGTCTTACTCGTAATGAAGCTTTCTTT. It is translated as CASSLTRNEAFF.

V gene TRBV18 combines with J gene TRBJ1-1, with D unresolved. The CDR3 runs to 16 residues. The V end was cut by 6 bases, the J end by 4 bases, with 21 bases between. Germline values: CDR1 KGHSH, CDR2 LQKENI. CDR3 nucleotide sequence: TGTGCCAGCTCCCTAGGATCCGTAACATCGACCACTGAAGCTTTCTTT. Its protein is CASSLGSVTSTTEAFF.

The chain has TRBV9 and TRBJ2-2, with 13 positions matching TRBD2. CDR3 size: 17 residues. Unmatched junction bases numbered 8, after V lost 4 bases and J lost 5 bases. Germline V gives CDR1 SGDLS, CDR2 YYNGEE. The CDR3 reads CASSPRLAGGPTGELFF. The CDR3 DNA reads as TGTGCCAGCAGCCCTCGACTAGCGGGAGGCCCTACCGGGGAGCTGTTTTTT.

V and J are TRBV6-1 and TRBJ1-6; 10 positions agree with TRBD1. J lost 9 bases, V lost 0 bases, and 5 bases had no gene match. Germline V gene lookup returns CDR1 MNHNS and CDR2 SASEGT. The CDR3 runs 16 residues. The CDR3 protein is CASSEAPGQGFSPLHF. In nucleotides, the CDR3 is TGTGCCAGCAGTGAAGCGCCGGGACAGGGGTTTTCACCCCTCCACTTT.